This T cell receptor beta chain was documented in a study of cytomegalovirus exposure and HLA in healthy donors. General study points: An Asian-associated ancestry cluster reportedly showed fewer N-insertions than the roughly 670-donor mean in a later analysis. Cytomegalovirus association was assigned to about 150 TCR beta chains. With later analysis, a missense DCLRE1C variant became linked to TCR beta V- and J-gene trimming. Among TCR sequences, most were rare, though some public TCRs appeared in many donors.

This clone has only a few counts. Its antigen is not known. J lost 5 bases, V lost 5 bases, and 14 bases had no gene match. This CDR3 spans 16 amino acids. The germline V gene has CDR1 LGHNA and CDR2 YNFKEQ. PCR was performed using 60 Vbeta and 13 Jbeta primers. Clones were read by immunoSEQ multiplex PCR, and TCRdb kept only the in-frame ones, dropping some. The sample lists about 190,000 clones, 65% to 85% occurring once. Input material: PBMCs. The receptor was derived from a male donor in good health and CMV-seronegative. The genes are TRBV4-2 and TRBJ1-2; the match to TRBD1 covers 7 bases. The CDR3 DNA reads TGTGCCAGCAGCTCGGGGACAGCTGATCCATCATATGGCTACACCTTC. It encodes CASSSGTADPSYGYTF.